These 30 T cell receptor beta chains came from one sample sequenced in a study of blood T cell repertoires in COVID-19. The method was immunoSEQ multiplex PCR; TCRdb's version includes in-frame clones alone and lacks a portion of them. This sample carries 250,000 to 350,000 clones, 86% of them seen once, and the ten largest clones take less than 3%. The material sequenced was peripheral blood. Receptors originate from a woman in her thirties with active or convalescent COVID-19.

The CDR3 DNA reads as TGTGCCAGCAGCCGGGGTTCAATACAGGGGGATTCACCCCTCCACTTT. Protein product: CASSRGSIQGDSPLHF. This chain connects TRBV7-2 to TRBJ1-6; 8 nucleotides line up with TRBD1. Germline V CDR1 and CDR2: SGHTA, FQGNSA. This CDR3 region has 16 residues. With V trimmed by 5 bases and J by 8 bases, 11 bases remained unmatched.

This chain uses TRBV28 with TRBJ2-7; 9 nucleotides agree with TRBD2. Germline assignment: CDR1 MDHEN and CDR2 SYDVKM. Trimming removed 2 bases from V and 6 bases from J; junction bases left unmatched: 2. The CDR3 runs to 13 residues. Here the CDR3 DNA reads TGTGCCAGCAGTTTAGGCGGGGGGGGCGAGCAGTACTTC. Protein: CASSLGGGGEQYF.

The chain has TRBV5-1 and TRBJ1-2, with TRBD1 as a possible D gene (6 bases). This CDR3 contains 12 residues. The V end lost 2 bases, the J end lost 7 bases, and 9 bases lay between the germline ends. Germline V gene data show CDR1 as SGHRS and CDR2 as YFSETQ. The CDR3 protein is CASSFYRAGYTF. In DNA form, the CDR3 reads TGCGCCAGCAGCTTTTACAGGGCTGGCTACACCTTC.

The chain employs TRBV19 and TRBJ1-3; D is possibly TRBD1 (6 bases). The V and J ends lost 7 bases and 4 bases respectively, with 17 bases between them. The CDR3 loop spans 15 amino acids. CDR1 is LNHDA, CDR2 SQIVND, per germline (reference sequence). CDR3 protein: CASTQGWIKGNTIYF. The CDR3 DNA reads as TGTGCCAGTACCCAGGGGTGGATAAAGGGAAACACCATATATTTT. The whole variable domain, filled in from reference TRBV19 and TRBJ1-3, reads DGGITQSPKYLFRKEGQNVTLSCEQNLNHDAMYWYRQDPGQGLRLIYYSQIVNDFQKGDIAEGYSVSREKKESFPLTVTSAQKNPTAFYLCASTQGWIKGNTIYFGEGSWLTVV.

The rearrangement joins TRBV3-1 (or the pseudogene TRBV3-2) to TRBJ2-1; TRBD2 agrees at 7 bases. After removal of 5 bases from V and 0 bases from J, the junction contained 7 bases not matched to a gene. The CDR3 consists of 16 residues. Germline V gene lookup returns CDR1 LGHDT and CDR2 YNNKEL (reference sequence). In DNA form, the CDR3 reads TGTGCCAGCAGCGCCCTCGGGGGGAGCTCCTACAATGAGCAGTTCTTC. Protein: CASSALGGSSYNEQFF.

The chain's CDR3 is CASSPTRTGGRGYTF. Written as DNA, the CDR3 is TGCGCCAGCAGCCCAACCCGGACAGGGGGCAGGGGCTACACCTTC. V is TRBV4-3 and J is TRBJ1-2, with 11 nucleotides matching TRBD1. The CDR3 length is 15 residues. Germline-derived CDR1 and CDR2 are LGHNA and YSLEER. The J segment lost 8 bases and the V segment lost 4 bases, leaving 9 bases of the junction unmatched.

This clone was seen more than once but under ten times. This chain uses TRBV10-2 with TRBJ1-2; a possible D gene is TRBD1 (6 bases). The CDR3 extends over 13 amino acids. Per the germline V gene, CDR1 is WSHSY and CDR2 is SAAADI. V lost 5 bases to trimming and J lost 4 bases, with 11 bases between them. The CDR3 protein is CASSLQGSYGYTF. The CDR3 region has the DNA TGCGCCAGCAGTTTACAGGGTAGCTATGGCTACACCTTC.

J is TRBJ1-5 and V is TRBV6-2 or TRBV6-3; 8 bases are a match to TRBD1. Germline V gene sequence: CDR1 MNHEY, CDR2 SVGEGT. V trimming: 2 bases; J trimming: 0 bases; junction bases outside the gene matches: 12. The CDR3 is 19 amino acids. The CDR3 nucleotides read TGTGCCAGCAGTTACGGGGGAACAGGGGGAGTTTATAGCAATCAGCCCCAGCATTTT. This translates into CASSYGGTGGVYSNQPQHF.

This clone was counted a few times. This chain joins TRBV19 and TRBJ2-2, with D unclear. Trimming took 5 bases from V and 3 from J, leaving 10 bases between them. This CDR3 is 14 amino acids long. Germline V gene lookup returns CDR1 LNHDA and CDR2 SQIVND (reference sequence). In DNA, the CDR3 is TGTGCCAGTAGTGCCCTATCCGACACCGGGGAGCTGTTTTTT. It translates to CASSALSDTGELFF.

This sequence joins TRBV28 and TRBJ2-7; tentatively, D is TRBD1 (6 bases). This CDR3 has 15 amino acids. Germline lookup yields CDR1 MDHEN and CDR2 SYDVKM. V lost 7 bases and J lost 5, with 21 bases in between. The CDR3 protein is CASIVRAAQGHEQYF. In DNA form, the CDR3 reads TGTGCCAGCATCGTCCGGGCCGCACAGGGTCACGAGCAGTACTTC. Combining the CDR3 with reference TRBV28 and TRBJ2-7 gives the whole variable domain DVKVTQSSRYLVKRTGEKVFLECVQDMDHENMFWYRQDPGLGLRLIYFSYDVKMKEKGDIPEGYSVSREKKERFSLILESASTNQTSMYLCASIVRAAQGHEQYFGPGTRLTVT.

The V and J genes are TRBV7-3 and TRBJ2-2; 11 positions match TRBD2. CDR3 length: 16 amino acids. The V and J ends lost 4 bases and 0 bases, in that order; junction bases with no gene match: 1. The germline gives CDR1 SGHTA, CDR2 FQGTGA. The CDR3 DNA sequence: TGTGCCAGCAGCTCACTAGCGGGGGCGAACACCGGGGAGCTGTTTTTT. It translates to CASSSLAGANTGELFF.

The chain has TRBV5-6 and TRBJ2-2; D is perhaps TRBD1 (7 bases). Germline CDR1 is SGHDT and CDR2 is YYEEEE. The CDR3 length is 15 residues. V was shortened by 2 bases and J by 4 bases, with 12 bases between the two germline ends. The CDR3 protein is CASSFYRGGTGELFF. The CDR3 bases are TGTGCCAGCAGCTTCTACAGGGGAGGCACCGGGGAGCTGTTTTTT.

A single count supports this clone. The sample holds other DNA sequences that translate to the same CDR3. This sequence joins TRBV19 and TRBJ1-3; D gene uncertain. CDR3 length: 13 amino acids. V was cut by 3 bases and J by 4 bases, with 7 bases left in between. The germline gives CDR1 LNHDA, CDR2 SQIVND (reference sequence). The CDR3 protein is CASSIGAGNTIYF. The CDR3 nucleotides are TGTGCCAGTAGTATCGGTGCGGGAAACACCATATATTTT.

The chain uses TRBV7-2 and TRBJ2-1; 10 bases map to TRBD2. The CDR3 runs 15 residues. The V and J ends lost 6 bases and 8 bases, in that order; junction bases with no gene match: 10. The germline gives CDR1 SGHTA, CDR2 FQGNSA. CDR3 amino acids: CASRRRASGGDEQFF. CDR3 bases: TGTGCCAGCAGGCGTAGGGCTAGCGGGGGAGATGAGCAGTTCTTC.

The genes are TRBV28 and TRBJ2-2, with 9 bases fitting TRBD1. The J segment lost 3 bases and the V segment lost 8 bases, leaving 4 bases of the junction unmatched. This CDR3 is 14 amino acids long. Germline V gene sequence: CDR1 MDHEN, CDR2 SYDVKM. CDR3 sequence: CASRTGDHTGELFF. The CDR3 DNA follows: TGTGCCAGCCGGACAGGGGACCACACCGGGGAGCTGTTTTTT.

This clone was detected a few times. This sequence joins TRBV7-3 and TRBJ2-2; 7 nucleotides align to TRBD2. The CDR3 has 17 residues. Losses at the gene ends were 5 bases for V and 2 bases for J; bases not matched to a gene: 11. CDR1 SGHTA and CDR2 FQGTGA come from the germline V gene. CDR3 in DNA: TGTGCCAGCAGCCTAGAGGGAGGGATGGGAAACACCGGGGAGCTGTTTTTT. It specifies CASSLEGGMGNTGELFF. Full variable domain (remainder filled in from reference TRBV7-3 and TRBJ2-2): GAGVSQTPSNKVTEKGKYVELRCDPISGHTALYWYRQSLGQGPEFLIYFQGTGAADDSGLPNDRFFAVRPEGSVSTLKIQRTERGDSAVYLCASSLEGGMGNTGELFFGEGSRLTVL.

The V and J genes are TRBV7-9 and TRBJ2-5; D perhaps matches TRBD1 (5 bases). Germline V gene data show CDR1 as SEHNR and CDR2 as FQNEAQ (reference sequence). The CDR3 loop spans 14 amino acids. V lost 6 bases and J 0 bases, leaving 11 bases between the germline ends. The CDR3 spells CASSGHAYQETQYF. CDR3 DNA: TGTGCCAGCAGTGGACACGCGTACCAAGAGACCCAGTACTTC. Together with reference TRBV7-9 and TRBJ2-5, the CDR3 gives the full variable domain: DTGVSQNPRHKITKRGQNVTFRCDPISEHNRLYWYRQTLGQGPEFLTYFQNEAQLEKSRLLSDRFSAERPKGSFSTLEIQRTEQGDSAMYLCASSGHAYQETQYFGPGTRLLVL.

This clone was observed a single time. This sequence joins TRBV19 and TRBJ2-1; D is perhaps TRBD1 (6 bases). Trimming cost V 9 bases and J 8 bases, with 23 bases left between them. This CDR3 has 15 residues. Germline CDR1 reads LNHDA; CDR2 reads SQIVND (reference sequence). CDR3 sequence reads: CASSPGRGSVHEQFF. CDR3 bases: TGTGCCAGCTCCCCGGGCAGGGGCTCGGTCCATGAGCAGTTCTTC. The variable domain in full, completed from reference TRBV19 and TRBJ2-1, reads DGGITQSPKYLFRKEGQNVTLSCEQNLNHDAMYWYRQDPGQGLRLIYYSQIVNDFQKGDIAEGYSVSREKKESFPLTVTSAQKNPTAFYLCASSPGRGSVHEQFFGPGTRLTVL.

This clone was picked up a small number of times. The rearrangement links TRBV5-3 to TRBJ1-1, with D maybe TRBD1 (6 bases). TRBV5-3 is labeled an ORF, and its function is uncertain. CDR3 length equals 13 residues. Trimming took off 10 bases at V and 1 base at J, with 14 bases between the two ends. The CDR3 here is CAWLGASNTEAFF. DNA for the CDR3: TGTGCCTGGCTGGGGGCCTCGAACACTGAAGCTTTCTTT.

CDR3 residues: CASSLAPSGGAIAQFF. The CDR3 DNA reads as TGTGCCAGCAGCTTAGCTCCCAGCGGGGGGGCCATTGCGCAGTTCTTC. V is TRBV7-2 and J is TRBJ2-1; 10 bases are a match to TRBD2. Germline CDR1 is SGHTA and CDR2 is FQGNSA. Trimming cost V 0 bases and J 12 bases; bases outside gene matches: 11. CDR3 length: 16 amino acids.

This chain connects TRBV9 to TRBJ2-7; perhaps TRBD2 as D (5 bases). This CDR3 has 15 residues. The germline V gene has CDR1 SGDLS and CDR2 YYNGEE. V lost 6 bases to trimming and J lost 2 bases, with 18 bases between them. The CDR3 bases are TGTGCCAGCACCCCAGGAGGTACACCTACCTACGAGCAGTACTTC. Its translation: CASTPGGTPTYEQYF.

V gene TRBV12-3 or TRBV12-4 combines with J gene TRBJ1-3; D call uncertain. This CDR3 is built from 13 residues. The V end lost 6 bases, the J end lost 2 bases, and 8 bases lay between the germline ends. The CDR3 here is CASSRLTGNTIYF. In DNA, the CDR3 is TGTGCCAGCAGCCGCCTAACTGGAAACACCATATATTTT.

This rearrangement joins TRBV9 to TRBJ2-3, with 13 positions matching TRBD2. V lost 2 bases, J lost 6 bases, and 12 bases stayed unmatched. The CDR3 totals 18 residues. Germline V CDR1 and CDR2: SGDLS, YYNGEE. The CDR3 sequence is CASSVHTGTSGVTDTQYF. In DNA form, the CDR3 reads TGTGCCAGCAGCGTCCATACCGGGACTAGCGGGGTGACGGATACGCAGTATTTT.

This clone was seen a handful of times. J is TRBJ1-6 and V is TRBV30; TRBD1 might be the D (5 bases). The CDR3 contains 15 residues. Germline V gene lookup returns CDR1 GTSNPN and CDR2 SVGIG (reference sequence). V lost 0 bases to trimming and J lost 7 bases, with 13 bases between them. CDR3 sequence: CAWSVSGGSNSPLHF. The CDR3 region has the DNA TGTGCCTGGAGTGTGTCGGGGGGGTCGAATTCACCCCTCCACTTT. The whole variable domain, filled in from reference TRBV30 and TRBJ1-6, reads SQTIHQWPATLVQPVGSPLSLECTVEGTSNPNLYWYRQAAGRGLQLLFYSVGIGQISSEVPQNLSASRPQDRQFILSSKKLLLSDSGFYLCAWSVSGGSNSPLHFGNGTRLTVT.

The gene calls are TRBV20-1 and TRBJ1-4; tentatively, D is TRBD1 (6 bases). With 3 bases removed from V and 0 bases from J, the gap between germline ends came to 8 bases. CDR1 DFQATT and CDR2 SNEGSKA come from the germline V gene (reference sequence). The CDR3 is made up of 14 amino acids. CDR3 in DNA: TGCAGTGCTAGTGGACAGCCAACTAATGAAAAACTGTTTTTT. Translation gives CSASGQPTNEKLFF.

This chain's CDR3 is CASSQGTPLYNEQFF. CDR3 DNA sequence: TGTGCCAGCAGCCAAGGGACTCCGCTTTACAATGAGCAGTTCTTC. The chain carries TRBV3-1 (or the pseudogene TRBV3-2) and TRBJ2-1, with a weak D call TRBD2 (5 bases). Germline V lookup: CDR1 LGHDT, CDR2 YNNKEL (reference sequence). CDR3 length: 15 residues. V lost 1 base and J 4 bases, leaving 11 bases between the germline ends.

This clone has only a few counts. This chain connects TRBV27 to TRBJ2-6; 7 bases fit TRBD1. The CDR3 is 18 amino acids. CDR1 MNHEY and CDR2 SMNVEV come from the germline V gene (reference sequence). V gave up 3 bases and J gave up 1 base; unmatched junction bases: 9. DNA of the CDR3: TGTGCCAGCAGTTTGAGGGGACAGTGGAGGTCTGGGGCCAACGTCCTGACTTTC. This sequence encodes CASSLRGQWRSGANVLTF. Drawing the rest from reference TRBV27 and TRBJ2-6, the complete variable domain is EAQVTQNPRYLITVTGKKLTVTCSQNMNHEYMSWYRQDPGLGLRQIYYSMNVEVTDKGDVPEGYKVSRKEKRNFPLILESPSPNQTSLYFCASSLRGQWRSGANVLTFGAGSRLTVL.

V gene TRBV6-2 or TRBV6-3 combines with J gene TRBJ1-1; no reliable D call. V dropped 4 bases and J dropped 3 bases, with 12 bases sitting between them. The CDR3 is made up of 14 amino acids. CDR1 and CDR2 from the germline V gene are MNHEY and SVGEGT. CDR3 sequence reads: CASSSGSPYTEAFF. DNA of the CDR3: TGTGCCAGCAGTTCGGGATCCCCATACACTGAAGCTTTCTTT.

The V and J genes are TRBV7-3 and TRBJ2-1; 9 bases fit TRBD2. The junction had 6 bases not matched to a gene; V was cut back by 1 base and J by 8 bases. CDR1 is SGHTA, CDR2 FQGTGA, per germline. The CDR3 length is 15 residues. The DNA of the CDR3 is TGTGCCAGCAGCTTAAGAGTAGCGGGGGAGCATGAGCAGTTCTTC. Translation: CASSLRVAGEHEQFF.

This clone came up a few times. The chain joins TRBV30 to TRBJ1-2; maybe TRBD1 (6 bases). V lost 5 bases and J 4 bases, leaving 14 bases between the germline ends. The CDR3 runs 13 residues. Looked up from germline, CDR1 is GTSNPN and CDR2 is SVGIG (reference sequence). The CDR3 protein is CAWGKQGPYGYTF. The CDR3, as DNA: TGTGCCTGGGGAAAACAGGGTCCCTATGGCTACACCTTC.